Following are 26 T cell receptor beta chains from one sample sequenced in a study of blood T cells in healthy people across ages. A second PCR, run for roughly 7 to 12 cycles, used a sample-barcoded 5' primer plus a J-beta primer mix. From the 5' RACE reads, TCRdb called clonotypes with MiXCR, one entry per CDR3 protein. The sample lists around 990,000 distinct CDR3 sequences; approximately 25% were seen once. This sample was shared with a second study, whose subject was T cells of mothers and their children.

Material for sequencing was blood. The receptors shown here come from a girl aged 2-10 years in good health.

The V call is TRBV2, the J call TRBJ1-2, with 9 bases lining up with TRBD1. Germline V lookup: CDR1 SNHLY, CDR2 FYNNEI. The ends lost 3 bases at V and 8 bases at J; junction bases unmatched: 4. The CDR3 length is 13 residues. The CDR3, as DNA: TGTGCCAGCAGTGAGGGACAGGGATGGGGCTACACCTTC. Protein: CASSEGQGWGYTF.

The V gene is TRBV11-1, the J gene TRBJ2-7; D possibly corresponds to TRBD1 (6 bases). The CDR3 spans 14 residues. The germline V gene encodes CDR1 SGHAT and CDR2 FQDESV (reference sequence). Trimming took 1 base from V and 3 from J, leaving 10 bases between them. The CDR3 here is CASSLEQGGYEQYF. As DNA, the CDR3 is TGTGCCAGCAGCTTAGAACAGGGTGGCTACGAGCAGTACTTC.

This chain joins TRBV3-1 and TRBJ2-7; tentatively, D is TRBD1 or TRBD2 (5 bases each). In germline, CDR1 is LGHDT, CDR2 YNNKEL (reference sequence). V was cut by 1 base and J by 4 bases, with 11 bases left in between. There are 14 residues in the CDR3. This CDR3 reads CASSQGIGEYEQYF. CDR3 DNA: TGTGCCAGCAGCCAAGGCATAGGGGAGTACGAGCAGTACTTC.

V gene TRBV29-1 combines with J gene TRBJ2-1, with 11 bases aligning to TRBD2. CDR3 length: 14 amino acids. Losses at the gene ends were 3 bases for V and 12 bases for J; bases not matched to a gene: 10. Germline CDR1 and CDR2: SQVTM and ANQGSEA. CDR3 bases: TGCAGCGTTGATACTCGACTAGCGGGAAGAGGGCAGTTCTTC. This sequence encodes CSVDTRLAGRGQFF.

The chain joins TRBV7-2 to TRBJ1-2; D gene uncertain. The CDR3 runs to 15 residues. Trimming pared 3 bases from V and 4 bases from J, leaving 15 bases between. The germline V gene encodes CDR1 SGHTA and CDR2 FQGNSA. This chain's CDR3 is CASSFDTTNGYGYTF. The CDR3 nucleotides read TGTGCCAGCAGCTTCGATACGACAAATGGCTATGGCTACACCTTC.

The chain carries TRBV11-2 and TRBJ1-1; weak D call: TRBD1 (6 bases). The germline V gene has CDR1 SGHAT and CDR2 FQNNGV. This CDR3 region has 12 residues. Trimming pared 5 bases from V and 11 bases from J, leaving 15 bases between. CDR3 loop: CASSKRDNLAFF. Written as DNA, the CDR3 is TGTGCCAGCAGCAAGCGGGACAATCTGGCTTTCTTT.

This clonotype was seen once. The CDR3 spells CAISDRVPNEQFF. CDR3 sequence (DNA): TGTGCCATCTCAGACAGGGTCCCCAATGAGCAGTTCTTC. The J gene is TRBJ2-1, the V gene TRBV10-3, with 7 bases fitting TRBD1. The CDR3 covers 13 residues. From germline, CDR1 is ENHRY and CDR2 SYGVKD. The V and J ends lost 8 bases and 6 bases, in that order; junction bases with no gene match: 7.

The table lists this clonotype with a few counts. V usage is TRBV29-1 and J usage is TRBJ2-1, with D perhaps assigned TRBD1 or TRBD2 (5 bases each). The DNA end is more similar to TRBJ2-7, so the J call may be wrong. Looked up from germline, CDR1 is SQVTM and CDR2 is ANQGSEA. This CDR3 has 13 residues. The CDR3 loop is CSVPGPHSYEQYF. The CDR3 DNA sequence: TGCAGCGTACCGGGACCGCACTCCTACGAGCAGTACTTC.

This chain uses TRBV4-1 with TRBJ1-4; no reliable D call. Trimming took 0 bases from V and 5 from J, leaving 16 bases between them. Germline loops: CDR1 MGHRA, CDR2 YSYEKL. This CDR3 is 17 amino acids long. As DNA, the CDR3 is TGCGCCAGCAGCCAAGATCTTTCCCACCGCGGGAATGAAAAACTGTTTTTT. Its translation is CASSQDLSHRGNEKLFF.

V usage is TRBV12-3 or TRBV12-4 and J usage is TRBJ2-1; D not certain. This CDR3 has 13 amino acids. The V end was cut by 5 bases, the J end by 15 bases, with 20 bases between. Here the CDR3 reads CASSLMVGPETFF. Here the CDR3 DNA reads TGTGCCAGCAGTCTGATGGTAGGTCCCGAGACGTTCTTC.

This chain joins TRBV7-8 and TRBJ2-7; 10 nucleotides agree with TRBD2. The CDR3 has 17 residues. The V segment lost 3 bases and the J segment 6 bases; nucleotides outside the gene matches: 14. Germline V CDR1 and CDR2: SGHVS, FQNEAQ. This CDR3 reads CASSLISGGAVLSEQYF. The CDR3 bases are TGTGCCAGCAGCTTGATCAGCGGGGGGGCCGTCCTTTCCGAGCAGTACTTC.

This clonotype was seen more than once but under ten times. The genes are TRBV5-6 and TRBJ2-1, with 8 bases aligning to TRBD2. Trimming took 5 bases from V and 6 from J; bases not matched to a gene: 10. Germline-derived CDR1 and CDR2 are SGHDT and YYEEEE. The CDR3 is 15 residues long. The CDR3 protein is CASSYIAGSGNEQFF. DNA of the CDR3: TGTGCCAGCAGTTATATAGCGGGGAGTGGCAATGAGCAGTTCTTC.

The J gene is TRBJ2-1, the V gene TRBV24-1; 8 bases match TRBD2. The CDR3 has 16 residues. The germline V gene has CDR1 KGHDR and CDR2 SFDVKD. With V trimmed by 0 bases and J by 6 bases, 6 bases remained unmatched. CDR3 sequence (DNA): TGTGCCACCAGTGATTTGGACGGGGGGGTCTCCAATGAGCAGTTCTTC. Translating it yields CATSDLDGGVSNEQFF.

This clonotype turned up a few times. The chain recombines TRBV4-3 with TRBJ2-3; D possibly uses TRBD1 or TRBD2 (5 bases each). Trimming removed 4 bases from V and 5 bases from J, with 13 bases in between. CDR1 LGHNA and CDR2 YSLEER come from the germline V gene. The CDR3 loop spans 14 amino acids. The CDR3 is CASSPGYQGDTQYF. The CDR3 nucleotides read TGCGCCAGCAGCCCGGGGTATCAGGGAGATACGCAGTATTTT.

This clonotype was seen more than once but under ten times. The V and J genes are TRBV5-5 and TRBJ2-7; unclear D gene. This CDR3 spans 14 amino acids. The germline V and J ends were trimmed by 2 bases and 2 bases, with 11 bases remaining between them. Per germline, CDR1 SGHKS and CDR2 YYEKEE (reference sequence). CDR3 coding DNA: TGTGCCAGCAGCTTCCGGACGGTCGCCTACGAGCAGTACTTC. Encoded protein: CASSFRTVAYEQYF.

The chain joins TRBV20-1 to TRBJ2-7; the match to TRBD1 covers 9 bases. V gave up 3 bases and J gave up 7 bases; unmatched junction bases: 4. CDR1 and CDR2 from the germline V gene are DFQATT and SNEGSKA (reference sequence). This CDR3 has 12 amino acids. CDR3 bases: TGCAGTGCTAGTGCCGGGACAGGGGAGCAGTACTTC. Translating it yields CSASAGTGEQYF.

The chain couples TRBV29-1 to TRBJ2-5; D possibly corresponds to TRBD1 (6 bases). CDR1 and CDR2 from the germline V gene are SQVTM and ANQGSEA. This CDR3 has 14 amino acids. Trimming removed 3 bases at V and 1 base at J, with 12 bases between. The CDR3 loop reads CSVDTGPLQETQYF. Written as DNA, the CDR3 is TGCAGCGTTGACACAGGGCCCCTCCAAGAGACCCAGTACTTC. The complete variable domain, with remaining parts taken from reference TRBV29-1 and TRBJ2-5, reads SAVISQKPSRDICQRGTSLTIQCQVDSQVTMMFWYRQQPGQSLTLIATANQGSEATYESGFVIDKFPISRPNLTFSTLTVSNMSPEDSSIYLCSVDTGPLQETQYFGPGTRLLVL.

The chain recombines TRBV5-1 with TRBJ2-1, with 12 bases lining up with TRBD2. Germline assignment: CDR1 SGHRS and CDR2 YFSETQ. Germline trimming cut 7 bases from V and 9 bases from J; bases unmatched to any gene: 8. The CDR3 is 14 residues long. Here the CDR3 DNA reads TGCGCCAGCCACCTAGCGGGAGGGCCCGTTGAGCAGTTCTTC. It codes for CASHLAGGPVEQFF. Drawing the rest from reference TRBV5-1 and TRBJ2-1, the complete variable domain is KAGVTQTPRYLIKTRGQQVTLSCSPISGHRSVSWYQQTPGQGLQFLFEYFSETQRNKGNFPGRFSGRQFSNSRSEMNVSTLELGDSALYLCASHLAGGPVEQFFGPGTRLTVL.

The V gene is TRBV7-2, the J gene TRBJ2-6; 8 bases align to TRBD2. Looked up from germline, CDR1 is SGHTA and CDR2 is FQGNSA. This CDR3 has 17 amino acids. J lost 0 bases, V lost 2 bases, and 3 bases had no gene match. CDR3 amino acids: CASSLNGGASGANVLTF. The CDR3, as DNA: TGTGCCAGCAGCTTAAACGGGGGGGCCTCTGGGGCCAACGTCCTGACTTTC.

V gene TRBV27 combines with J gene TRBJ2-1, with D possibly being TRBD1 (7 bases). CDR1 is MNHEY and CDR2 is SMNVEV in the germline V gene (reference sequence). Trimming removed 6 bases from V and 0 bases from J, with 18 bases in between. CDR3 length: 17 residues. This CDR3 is CASRRDSLLSSYNEQFF. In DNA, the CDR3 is TGTGCCAGCAGGCGGGACAGCCTTTTGAGCTCCTACAATGAGCAGTTCTTC.

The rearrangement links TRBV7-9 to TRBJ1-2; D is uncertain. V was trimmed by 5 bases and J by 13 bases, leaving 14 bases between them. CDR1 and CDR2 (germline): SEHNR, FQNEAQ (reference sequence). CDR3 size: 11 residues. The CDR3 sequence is CASSEGPGGTF. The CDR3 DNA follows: TGTGCCAGCAGCGAAGGACCAGGAGGCACCTTC.

DNA of the CDR3: TGTGCCAGCAATTGGAGGATGACAGGAGGCTCGCCTAATGAAAAACTGTTTTTT. Translating it yields CASNWRMTGGSPNEKLFF. The chain uses TRBV2 and TRBJ1-4, with D possibly being TRBD1 (6 bases). V was trimmed by 7 bases and J by 3 bases, leaving 24 bases between them. There are 18 residues in the CDR3. CDR1 and CDR2 from the germline V gene are SNHLY and FYNNEI.

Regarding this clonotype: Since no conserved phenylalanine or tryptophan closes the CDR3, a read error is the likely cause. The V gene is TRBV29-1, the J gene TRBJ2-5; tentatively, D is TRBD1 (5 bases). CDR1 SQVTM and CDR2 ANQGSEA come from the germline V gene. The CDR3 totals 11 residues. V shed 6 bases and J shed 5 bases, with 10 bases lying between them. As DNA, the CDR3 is TGCAGCGTCGAAAGGGGCGAGACCCAGTACTCC. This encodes CSVERGETQYS.

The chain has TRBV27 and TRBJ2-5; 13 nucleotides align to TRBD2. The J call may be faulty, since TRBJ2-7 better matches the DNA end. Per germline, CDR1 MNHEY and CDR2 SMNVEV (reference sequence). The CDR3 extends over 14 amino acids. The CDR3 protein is CASRGLAGPYEQYF. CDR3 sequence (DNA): TGTGCCAGCAGGGGACTAGCGGGACCCTACGAGCAGTACTTC.

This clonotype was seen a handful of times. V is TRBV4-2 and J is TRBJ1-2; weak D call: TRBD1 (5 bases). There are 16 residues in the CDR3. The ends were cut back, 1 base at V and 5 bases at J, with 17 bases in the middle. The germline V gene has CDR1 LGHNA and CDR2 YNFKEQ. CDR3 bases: TGTGCCAGCAGCCAAGCTGATACCGGGACGGCTTATGGCTACACCTTC. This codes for CASSQADTGTAYGYTF.

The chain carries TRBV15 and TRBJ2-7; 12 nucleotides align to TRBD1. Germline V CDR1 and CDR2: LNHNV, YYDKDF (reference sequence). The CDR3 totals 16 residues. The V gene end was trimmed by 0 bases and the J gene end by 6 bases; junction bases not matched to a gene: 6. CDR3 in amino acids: CATSRDRDRGQREQYF. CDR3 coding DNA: TGTGCCACCAGCAGAGACCGGGACAGGGGGCAGCGCGAGCAGTACTTC.